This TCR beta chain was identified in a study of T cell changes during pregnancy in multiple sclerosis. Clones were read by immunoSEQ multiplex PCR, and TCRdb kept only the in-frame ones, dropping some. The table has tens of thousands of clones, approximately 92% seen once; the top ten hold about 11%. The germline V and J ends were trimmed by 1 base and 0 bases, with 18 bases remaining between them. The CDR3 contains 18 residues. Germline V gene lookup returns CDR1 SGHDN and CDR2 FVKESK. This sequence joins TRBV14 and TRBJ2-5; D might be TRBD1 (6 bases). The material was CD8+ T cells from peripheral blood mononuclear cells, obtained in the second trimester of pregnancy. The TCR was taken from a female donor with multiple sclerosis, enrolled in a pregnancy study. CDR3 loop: CASSQGWSRTAYQETQYF. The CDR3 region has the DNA TGTGCCAGCAGCCAAGGATGGTCGCGGACAGCGTACCAAGAGACCCAGTACTTC. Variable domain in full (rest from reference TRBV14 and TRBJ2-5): EAGVTQFPSHSVIEKGQTVTLRCDPISGHDNLYWYRRVMGKEIKFLLHFVKESKQDESGMPNNRFLAERTGGTYSTLKVQPAELEDSGVYFCASSQGWSRTAYQETQYFGPGTRLLVL.